This T cell receptor beta chain appears in the sequencing data of a study of shared clonotypes between healthy human individuals. TCRdb's copy holds only in-frame clones and misses some; the assay was immunoSEQ multiplex PCR. The sample includes hundreds of thousands of clones, roughly 98% seen only once; the top ten take around 0.3%. Trimming shortened V by 8 bases and J by 0 bases, and 11 bases separated the two germline ends. This CDR3 has 14 amino acids. Germline CDR1 is MNHEY and CDR2 is SMNVEV (reference sequence). Terminally differentiated effector memory CD45RA+ cells were excluded by CCR7 positive selection of CD45RO-negative cells.

The gene calls are TRBV27 and TRBJ2-1; the D call may be TRBD1 or TRBD2 (5 bases each). The sequencing sample was made of naive CD8+ T cells sorted from blood. The clonotype comes from a man younger than 40 in good health. The CDR3 spells CASSGTDSYNEQFF. CDR3 in DNA: TGTGCCAGCTCCGGGACGGACTCCTACAATGAGCAGTTCTTC.